Below are 32 T cell receptor beta chains sequenced from a single sample in a study of naive and memory T cell subsets. Amplification of ligated cDNA took four PCR rounds with SP2 and nested alpha and beta constant primers. TCRdb fed the UMI-ligation and nested PCR reads into MiXCR, producing one record per CDR3 protein. In the table there are around 13,000 distinct CDR3 sequences, 4.5% to 6.5% of which are singletons. Treatment of the sample: skin biopsy from PPD injection site in Mantoux-positive individual. TCR cDNA received a 3' ligated oligonucleotide that carried a UMI. The sample was skin, taken from a tuberculin skin test site. These receptors all come from an adult in good health.

In its sample, this clonotype was seen many times. This sequence joins TRBV6-6 and TRBJ2-3; 7 nucleotides align to TRBD2. CDR3 length equals 14 residues. Germline CDR1 and CDR2: MNHNY and SVGAGI (reference sequence). J was trimmed by 4 bases and V by 6 bases; bases with no gene match: 7. For the CDR3, the DNA is TGTGCCAGCAGACGCCCTCGGGAGGCAGATACGCAGTATTTT. This encodes CASRRPREADTQYF.

CDR3 DNA: TGTGCCTGGAGCTCCCATGGCTATGGCTACACCTTC. Its protein is CAWSSHGYGYTF. The chain couples TRBV30 to TRBJ1-2; D ambiguous. CDR1 and CDR2 (germline): GTSNPN, SVGIG (reference sequence). There are 12 residues in the CDR3. Trimming pared 3 bases from V and 4 bases from J, leaving 9 bases between.

CDR3 sequence: CAWSGVVGYNEQFF. In nucleotides, the CDR3 is TGTGCCTGGAGTGGGGTGGTTGGCTACAATGAGCAGTTCTTC. The chain is built from TRBV30 and TRBJ2-1; D gene uncertain. In germline, CDR1 is GTSNPN, CDR2 SVGIG (reference sequence). V lost 1 base and J 3 bases, leaving 10 bases between the germline ends. This CDR3 has 14 amino acids. The full variable domain, with the rest looked up from reference TRBV30 and TRBJ2-1, is SQTIHQWPATLVQPVGSPLSLECTVEGTSNPNLYWYRQAAGRGLQLLFYSVGIGQISSEVPQNLSASRPQDRQFILSSKKLLLSDSGFYLCAWSGVVGYNEQFFGPGTRLTVL.

This clonotype is deemed medium-sized. The V and J genes are TRBV7-8 and TRBJ2-1; D is perhaps TRBD2 (6 bases). Trimming left V 5 bases short and J 4 bases short, with 18 bases between. The CDR3 consists of 16 residues. Germline lookup yields CDR1 SGHVS and CDR2 FQNEAQ. CDR3 sequence reads: CASSGYRGGAYNEQFF. In DNA, the CDR3 is TGTGCCAGCAGCGGTTACAGAGGCGGGGCGTACAATGAGCAGTTCTTC.

The genes are TRBV11-1 and TRBJ2-2; 11 bases align to TRBD1. The ends lost 5 bases at V and 8 bases at J; junction bases unmatched: 13. In germline, CDR1 is SGHAT, CDR2 FQDESV (reference sequence). The CDR3 covers 17 residues. In nucleotides, the CDR3 is TGTGCCAGCAGCCTACGTCCGGGACAGGGGGTGTTGGGGGAGCTGTTTTTT. It specifies CASSLRPGQGVLGELFF.

This clonotype was recorded at least ten times. The chain has TRBV6-6 and TRBJ1-2; possibly TRBD1 for D (6 bases). The CDR3 loop spans 14 amino acids. V lost 7 bases and J lost 5, with 17 bases in between. Germline loops: CDR1 MNHNY, CDR2 SVGAGI (reference sequence). The CDR3 DNA reads as TGTGCCAGCACCACGATCCGAGGGGGGTATGGCTACACCTTC. This codes for CASTTIRGGYGYTF.

This clonotype was recorded many times. The rearrangement joins TRBV7-2 to TRBJ1-6; D perhaps matches TRBD1 (6 bases). CDR1 SGHTA and CDR2 FQGNSA come from the germline V gene. The V end was cut by 2 bases, the J end by 1 base, with 9 bases between. The CDR3 consists of 16 residues. CDR3 sequence: CASSLQGRSYNSPLHF. The CDR3, as DNA: TGTGCCAGCAGCTTACAGGGGAGGTCCTATAATTCACCCCTCCACTTT. Full variable domain (outside the CDR3, taken from reference TRBV7-2 and TRBJ1-6): GAGVSQSPSNKVTEKGKDVELRCDPISGHTALYWYRQSLGQGLEFLIYFQGNSAPDKSGLPSDRFSAERTGGSVSTLTIQRTQQEDSAVYLCASSLQGRSYNSPLHFGNGTRLTVT.

This clonotype was observed many times. The V call is TRBV20-1, the J call TRBJ2-3; 10 positions agree with TRBD2. This CDR3 has 14 residues. CDR1 is DFQATT and CDR2 is SNEGSKA in the germline V gene (reference sequence). J lost 2 bases, V lost 6 bases, and 5 bases had no gene match. The CDR3, as DNA: TGCAGTGCAAGGACTAGCGGACCCACAGATACGCAGTATTTT. Translated, it gives CSARTSGPTDTQYF.

This clonotype appeared a few times. The CDR3 sequence: CSASAKRRVSRPEAFF. CDR3 coding DNA: TGCAGTGCTAGTGCCAAAAGGAGGGTATCCCGCCCCGAAGCTTTCTTT. V and J are TRBV20-1 and TRBJ1-1; D is unresolved. This CDR3 has 16 amino acids. Looked up from germline, CDR1 is DFQATT and CDR2 is SNEGSKA (reference sequence). Trimming left V 3 bases short and J 8 bases short, with 25 bases between.

This clonotype has at least ten counts. This chain connects TRBV7-2 to TRBJ2-1; D gene unclear. Per the germline V gene, CDR1 is SGHTA and CDR2 is FQGNSA. V dropped 0 bases and J dropped 6 bases, with 9 bases sitting between them. The CDR3 is made up of 14 amino acids. For the CDR3, the DNA is TGTGCCAGCAGCTTAGCGTCCGGAATCAATGAGCAGTTCTTC. The encoded protein is CASSLASGINEQFF. The full variable domain, with the rest looked up from reference TRBV7-2 and TRBJ2-1, is GAGVSQSPSNKVTEKGKDVELRCDPISGHTALYWYRQSLGQGLEFLIYFQGNSAPDKSGLPSDRFSAERTGGSVSTLTIQRTQQEDSAVYLCASSLASGINEQFFGPGTRLTVL.

This clonotype was found many times. This rearrangement joins TRBV7-2 to TRBJ2-2, with TRBD2 matching 11 bases. CDR1 is SGHTA, CDR2 FQGNSA, per germline. V shed 6 bases, J shed 1 base, and the junction held 7 bases outside the gene matches. The CDR3 contains 17 residues. CDR3 in DNA: TGTGCCAGCAGTATCCCGGGACTAGCGGTGAACACCGGGGAGCTGTTTTTT. Protein product: CASSIPGLAVNTGELFF.

At least ten counts were recorded for this clonotype. This rearrangement joins TRBV6-5 to TRBJ1-2; no reliable D call. The CDR3 sequence is 15 residues long. Trimming left V 0 bases short and J 6 bases short, with 14 bases between. Germline assignment: CDR1 MNHEY and CDR2 SVGAGI. The CDR3 DNA follows: TGTGCCAGCAGTTACTCTAGAGGAGGCGCCGATGGCTACACCTTC. This encodes CASSYSRGGADGYTF.

This clonotype was recorded many times. The V gene is TRBV5-1, the J gene TRBJ2-7, with 7 nucleotides matching TRBD2. CDR3 size: 15 residues. V lost 0 bases, J lost 4 bases, and 7 bases stayed unmatched. Germline values: CDR1 SGHRS, CDR2 YFSETQ. CDR3 residues: CASSLGLAEIYEQYF. CDR3 bases: TGCGCCAGCAGCTTGGGTCTAGCGGAGATTTACGAGCAGTACTTC.

By frequency in the sample, this clonotype is medium-sized (0.01 to 0.1%). J is TRBJ2-3 and V is TRBV28, with 9 positions matching TRBD2. Germline CDR1 and CDR2: MDHEN and SYDVKM. The CDR3 consists of 18 residues. J gave up 2 bases and V 1 base, and 10 bases lay outside the gene matches. The CDR3 DNA follows: TGTGCCAGCAGTTTATCGGTCGGGATAGCGGGGGACACAGATACGCAGTATTTT. It specifies CASSLSVGIAGDTDTQYF.

The sample holds many counts of this clonotype. This chain connects TRBV20-1 to TRBJ1-2; TRBD1 is a possible D gene (5 bases). Trimming cost V 1 base and J 7 bases, with 16 bases left between them. There are 14 residues in the CDR3. CDR1 DFQATT and CDR2 SNEGSKA come from the germline V gene (reference sequence). The CDR3 DNA follows: TGCAGTGCTAGAGGTCGGGGGGGACGAGGTGGCTACACCTTC. Translation: CSARGRGGRGGYTF.

As concerns this clonotype: The junction and the germline gene differ at one end; a read error may be behind it. The CDR3 region is CASRQGNSSLHF. The CDR3 nucleotides are TGTGCCAGCAGACAGGGGAATTCATCCCTCCACTTT. The gene calls are TRBV7-3 and TRBJ1-6; 7 nucleotides match TRBD1. This CDR3 has 12 residues. Germline CDR1 and CDR2: SGHTA and FQGTGA.

This clonotype was seen repeatedly, ten times or more. The V and J genes are TRBV15 and TRBJ1-5; D not resolved. The CDR3 contains 15 residues. CDR1 and CDR2 from the germline V gene are LNHNV and YYDKDF (reference sequence). Deletions cut 3 bases from V and 1 base from J, with 10 bases between. CDR3 nucleotides: TGTGCCACCAGCAGGGAGACGGGCAGCAATCAGCCCCAGCATTTT. It encodes CATSRETGSNQPQHF.

This clonotype has at least ten counts. The chain employs TRBV7-3 and TRBJ2-6; 9 positions agree with TRBD1. The junction had 4 bases not matched to a gene; V was cut back by 5 bases and J by 5 bases. This CDR3 has 15 amino acids. CDR1 is SGHTA, CDR2 FQGTGA, per germline. In DNA, the CDR3 is TGTGCCAGCAGCGTTGGGACAGGGAGGGCCAACGTCCTGACTTTC. Translated: CASSVGTGRANVLTF.

As to this clonotype: The junction departs from germline at one end; a sequencing error may be responsible. The chain carries TRBV7-7 and TRBJ2-2; D gene uncertain. The CDR3 totals 13 residues. In germline, CDR1 is SSHAT, CDR2 FNYEAQ (reference sequence). DNA of the CDR3: TGTGCTAGCAGCTTAGAATACACCGGGGAGCTGTTTTTT. Amino acids: CASSLEYTGELFF.

The chain uses TRBV5-1 and TRBJ2-1; TRBD2 matches 7 bases. Trimming at V came to 0 bases and at J to 2 bases, leaving 5 bases not matched to a gene. The CDR3 extends over 16 amino acids. In germline, CDR1 is SGHRS, CDR2 YFSETQ. The CDR3 DNA reads as TGCGCCAGCAGCTTGGTAACCGGGGGGACCTACAATGAGCAGTTCTTC. It encodes CASSLVTGGTYNEQFF.

This clonotype was seen ten or more times. The chain joins TRBV18 to TRBJ2-7; D is perhaps TRBD2 (5 bases). This CDR3 spans 16 amino acids. CDR1 and CDR2 from the germline V gene are KGHSH and LQKENI. The ends were cut back, 2 bases at V and 1 base at J, with 15 bases in the middle. The CDR3 spells CASSPIGVTTSYEQYF. The CDR3 DNA reads as TGTGCCAGCTCACCAATTGGGGTGACTACTTCCTACGAGCAGTACTTC.

This clonotype was observed at least ten times. The chain joins TRBV28 to TRBJ2-1, with 10 bases fitting TRBD2. This CDR3 is 15 amino acids long. Germline-derived CDR1 and CDR2 are MDHEN and SYDVKM. V lost 2 bases, J lost 9 bases, and 7 bases stayed unmatched. The CDR3: CASSLASGGAGEQFF. CDR3 sequence (DNA): TGTGCCAGCAGTTTAGCCAGCGGGGGGGCGGGTGAGCAGTTCTTC.

This clonotype was counted at least ten times. This rearrangement joins TRBV19 to TRBJ2-3; TRBD1 aligns across 9 bases. The V segment lost 9 bases and the J segment 2 bases; nucleotides outside the gene matches: 3. The CDR3 runs 13 residues. Germline V gene data show CDR1 as LNHDA and CDR2 as SQIVND (reference sequence). For the CDR3, the DNA is TGTGCCAGCCGGGACAGGGTCACAGATACGCAGTATTTT. It is translated as CASRDRVTDTQYF. The full variable domain, completed using reference TRBV19 and TRBJ2-3, is DGGITQSPKYLFRKEGQNVTLSCEQNLNHDAMYWYRQDPGQGLRLIYYSQIVNDFQKGDIAEGYSVSREKKESFPLTVTSAQKNPTAFYLCASRDRVTDTQYFGPGTRLTVL.

The gene calls are TRBV12-3 or TRBV12-4 and TRBJ1-1; perhaps TRBD1 as D (6 bases). Trimming took 3 bases from V and 10 from J, leaving 12 bases between them. The length of the CDR3 is 12 residues. In DNA form, the CDR3 reads TGTGCCAGCAGTTTTTACCTACAGGGAGCTTTCTTT. This codes for CASSFYLQGAFF.

This clonotype was observed at least ten times. V and J are TRBV28 and TRBJ2-7; 7 bases fit TRBD2. The CDR3 runs to 15 residues. V shed 7 bases, J shed 2 bases, and the junction held 11 bases outside the gene matches. Germline CDR1 and CDR2: MDHEN and SYDVKM. The CDR3 nucleotides read TGTGCCAGCAAGTCTAGCGGCCGACGGCCCTACGAGCAGTACTTC. Its translation: CASKSSGRRPYEQYF.

This clonotype is labeled as medium-sized (0.01 to 0.1%). The chain employs TRBV4-2 and TRBJ2-3; D ambiguous. Germline V gene data show CDR1 as LGHNA and CDR2 as YNFKEQ. The length of the CDR3 is 20 residues. V was shortened by 0 bases and J by 0 bases, with 22 bases between the two germline ends. The CDR3, as DNA: TGTGCCAGCAGCCAAGATCCGTACTTGATCGGAGCATCTAGCACAGATACGCAGTATTTT. It is translated as CASSQDPYLIGASSTDTQYF.

By share, this clonotype counts as medium-sized (0.01 to 0.1%). This rearrangement joins TRBV7-8 to TRBJ2-2; TRBD1 might be the D (5 bases). From germline, CDR1 is SGHVS and CDR2 FQNEAQ. The CDR3 loop spans 17 amino acids. V lost 4 bases and J 1 base, leaving 16 bases between the germline ends. The CDR3 coding sequence is TGTGCCAGCAGCTCCCCCCGACAGAGATGGAACACCGGGGAGCTGTTTTTT. It translates to CASSSPRQRWNTGELFF.

This clonotype was observed many times. The chain is built from TRBV5-6 and TRBJ1-6, with no clear D. The CDR3 runs 16 residues. Looked up from germline, CDR1 is SGHDT and CDR2 is YYEEEE. The V gene lost 4 bases and the J gene lost 7 bases, with 18 bases spanning the gap. CDR3 in DNA: TGTGCCAGCAGCCGTGGAGGCCCTACTCCGAATTCACCCCTCCACTTT. Translated: CASSRGGPTPNSPLHF.

As for this clonotype: Just one base apart from a much larger clone, this may be a read error. The V and J genes are TRBV20-1 and TRBJ2-7; D may correspond to TRBD1 or TRBD2 (6 bases each). Germline V lookup: CDR1 DFQATT, CDR2 SNEGSKA (reference sequence). The length of the CDR3 is 13 residues. In DNA, the CDR3 is TGCAGTGCTGCCCGGGGGCTTTCCTGCGAGCAGTACTTC. This translates into CSAARGLSCEQYF.

The chain combines TRBV7-3 with TRBJ1-1, with D unresolved. This CDR3 comprises 13 residues. Looked up from germline, CDR1 is SGHTA and CDR2 is FQGTGA. V gave up 6 bases and J gave up 1 base, with 9 bases separating them. DNA of the CDR3: TGTGCCAGCAGATTGGACGCGAACACTGAAGCTTTCTTT. This gives the protein CASRLDANTEAFF.

This clonotype was counted ten times or more. The chain is built from TRBV7-8 and TRBJ1-1; D call uncertain. With 1 base removed from V and 7 bases from J, the gap between germline ends came to 4 bases. Germline assignment: CDR1 SGHVS and CDR2 FQNEAQ. The CDR3 loop spans 11 amino acids. This CDR3 reads CASSLGIEAFF. CDR3 DNA: TGTGCCAGCAGCTTAGGGATTGAAGCTTTCTTT.

This clonotype was seen ten or more times. The chain is built from TRBV5-4 and TRBJ2-5, with D perhaps TRBD2 (5 bases). The germline V gene has CDR1 SGHNT and CDR2 YYREEE (reference sequence). The V gene lost 2 bases and the J gene lost 5 bases, with 13 bases spanning the gap. CDR3 length: 14 residues. The CDR3, as DNA: TGTGCCAGCAGCTTCGGGCTAGCTATGGAGACCCAGTACTTC. It is translated as CASSFGLAMETQYF. The full variable domain, its missing parts supplied by reference TRBV5-4 and TRBJ2-5, is ETGVTQSPTHLIKTRGQQVTLRCSSQSGHNTVSWYQQALGQGPQFIFQYYREEENGRGNFPPRFSGLQFPNYSSELNVNALELDDSALYLCASSFGLAMETQYFGPGTRLLVL.